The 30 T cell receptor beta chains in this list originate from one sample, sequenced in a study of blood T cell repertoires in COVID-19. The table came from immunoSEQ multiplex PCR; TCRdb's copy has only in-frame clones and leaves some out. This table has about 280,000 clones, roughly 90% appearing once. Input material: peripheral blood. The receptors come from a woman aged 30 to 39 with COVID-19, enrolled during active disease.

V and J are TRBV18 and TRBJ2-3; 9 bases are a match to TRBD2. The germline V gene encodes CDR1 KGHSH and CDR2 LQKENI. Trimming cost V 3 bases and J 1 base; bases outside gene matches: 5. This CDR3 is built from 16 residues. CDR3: CASSPAGGRGTDTQYF. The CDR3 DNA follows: TGTGCCAGCTCACCTGCGGGGGGGCGTGGCACAGATACGCAGTATTTT.

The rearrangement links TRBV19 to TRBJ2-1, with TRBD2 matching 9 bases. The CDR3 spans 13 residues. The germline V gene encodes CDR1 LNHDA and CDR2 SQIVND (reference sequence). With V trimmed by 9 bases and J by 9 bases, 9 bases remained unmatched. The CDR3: CASISGGRGEQFF. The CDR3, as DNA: TGTGCCAGCATTAGCGGGGGTAGAGGTGAGCAGTTCTTC.

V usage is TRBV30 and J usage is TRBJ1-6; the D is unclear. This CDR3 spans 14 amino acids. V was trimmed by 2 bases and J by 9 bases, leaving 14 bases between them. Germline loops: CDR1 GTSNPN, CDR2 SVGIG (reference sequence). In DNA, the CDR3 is TGTGCCTGGAGTCCGGGTCGGTCTGGTTCACCCCTCCACTTT. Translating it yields CAWSPGRSGSPLHF.

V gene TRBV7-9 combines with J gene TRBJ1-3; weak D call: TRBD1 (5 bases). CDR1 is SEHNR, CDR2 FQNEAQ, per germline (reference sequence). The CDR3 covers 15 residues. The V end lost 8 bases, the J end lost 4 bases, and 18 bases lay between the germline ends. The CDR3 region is CASSGVSWKGNTIYF. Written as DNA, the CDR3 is TGTGCCAGCTCGGGGGTTTCGTGGAAGGGAAACACCATATATTTT.

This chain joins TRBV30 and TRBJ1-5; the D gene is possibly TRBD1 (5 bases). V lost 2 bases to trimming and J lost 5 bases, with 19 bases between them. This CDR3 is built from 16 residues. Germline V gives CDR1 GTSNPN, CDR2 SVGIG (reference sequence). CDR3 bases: TGTGCCTGGAGTTTCTTCTCCCAGGGCCTTCATCAGCCCCAGCATTTT. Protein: CAWSFFSQGLHQPQHF.

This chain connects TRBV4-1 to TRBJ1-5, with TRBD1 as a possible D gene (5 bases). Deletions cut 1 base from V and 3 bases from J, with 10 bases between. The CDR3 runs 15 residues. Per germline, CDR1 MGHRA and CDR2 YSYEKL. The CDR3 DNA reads TGCGCCAGCAGCCAAGGGGGGGGACTCAATCAGCCCCAGCATTTT. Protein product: CASSQGGGLNQPQHF.

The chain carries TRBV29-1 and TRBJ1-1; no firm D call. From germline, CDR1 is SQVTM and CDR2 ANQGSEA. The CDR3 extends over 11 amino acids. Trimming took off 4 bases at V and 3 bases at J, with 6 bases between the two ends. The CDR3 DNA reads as TGCAGCGTTGTAGTGTACACTGAAGCTTTCTTT. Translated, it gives CSVVVYTEAFF.

CDR3 amino acids: CAWTVGGYGYTF. CDR3 nucleotides: TGTGCCTGGACGGTGGGGGGGTATGGCTACACCTTC. The V and J genes are TRBV30 and TRBJ1-2; the D gene is possibly TRBD1 (5 bases). This CDR3 spans 12 amino acids. In germline, CDR1 is GTSNPN, CDR2 SVGIG (reference sequence). V lost 4 bases, J lost 5 bases, and 11 bases lay in between.

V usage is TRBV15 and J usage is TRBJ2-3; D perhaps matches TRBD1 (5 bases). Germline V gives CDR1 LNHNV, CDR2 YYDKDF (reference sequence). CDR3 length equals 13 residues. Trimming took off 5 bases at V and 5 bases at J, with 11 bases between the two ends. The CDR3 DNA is TGTGCCACCAGCGTGTGGGGCCAAGATACGCAGTATTTT. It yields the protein CATSVWGQDTQYF.

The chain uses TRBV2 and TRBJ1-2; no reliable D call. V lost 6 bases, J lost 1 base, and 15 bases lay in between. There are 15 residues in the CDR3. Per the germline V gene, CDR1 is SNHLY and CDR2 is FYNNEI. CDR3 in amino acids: CASSAPAGFNYGYTF. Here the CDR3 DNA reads TGTGCCAGCAGCGCCCCGGCAGGATTTAACTATGGCTACACCTTC. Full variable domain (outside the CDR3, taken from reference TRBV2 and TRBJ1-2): EPEVTQTPSHQVTQMGQEVILRCVPISNHLYFYWYRQILGQKVEFLVSFYNNEISEKSEIFDDQFSVERPDGSNFTLKIRSTKLEDSAMYFCASSAPAGFNYGYTFGSGTRLTVV.

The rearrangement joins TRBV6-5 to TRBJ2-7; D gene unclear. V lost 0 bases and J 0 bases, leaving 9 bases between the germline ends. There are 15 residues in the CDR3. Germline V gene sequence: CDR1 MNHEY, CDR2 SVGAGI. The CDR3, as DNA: TGTGCCAGCAGTTACTCACGTGCCAGCTCCTACGAGCAGTACTTC. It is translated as CASSYSRASSYEQYF.

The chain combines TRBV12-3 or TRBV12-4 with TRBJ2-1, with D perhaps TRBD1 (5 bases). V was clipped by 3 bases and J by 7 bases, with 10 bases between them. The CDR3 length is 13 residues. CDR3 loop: CASSFIGANEQFF. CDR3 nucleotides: TGTGCCAGCAGTTTTATTGGGGCGAATGAGCAGTTCTTC.

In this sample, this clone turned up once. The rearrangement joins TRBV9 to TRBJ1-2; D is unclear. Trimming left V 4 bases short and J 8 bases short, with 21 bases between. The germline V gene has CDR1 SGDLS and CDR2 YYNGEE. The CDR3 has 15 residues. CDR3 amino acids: CASSSQTNLMGGYTF. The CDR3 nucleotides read TGTGCCAGCAGCTCCCAGACTAACCTGATGGGGGGCTACACCTTC.

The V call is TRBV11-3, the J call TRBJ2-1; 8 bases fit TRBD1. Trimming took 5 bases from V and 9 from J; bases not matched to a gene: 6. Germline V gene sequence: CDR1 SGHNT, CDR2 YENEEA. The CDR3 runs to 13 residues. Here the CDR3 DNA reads TGTGCCAGCAGCAGCCTACAGGGGGTTGAGCAGTTCTTC. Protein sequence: CASSSLQGVEQFF.

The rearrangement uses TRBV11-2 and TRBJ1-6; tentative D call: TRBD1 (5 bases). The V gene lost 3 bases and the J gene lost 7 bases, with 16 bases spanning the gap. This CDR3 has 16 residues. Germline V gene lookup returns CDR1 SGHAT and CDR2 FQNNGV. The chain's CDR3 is CASSFQAGVRNSPLHF. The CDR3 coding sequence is TGTGCCAGCAGCTTTCAAGCGGGGGTGCGAAATTCACCCCTCCACTTT.

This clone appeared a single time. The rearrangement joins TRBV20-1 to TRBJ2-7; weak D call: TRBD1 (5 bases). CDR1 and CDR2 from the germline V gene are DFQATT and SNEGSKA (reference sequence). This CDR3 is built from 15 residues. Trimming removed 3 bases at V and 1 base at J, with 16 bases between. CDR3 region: CSASGRAHSSYEQYF. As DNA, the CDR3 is TGCAGTGCTAGTGGCAGGGCCCATTCTTCCTACGAGCAGTACTTC.

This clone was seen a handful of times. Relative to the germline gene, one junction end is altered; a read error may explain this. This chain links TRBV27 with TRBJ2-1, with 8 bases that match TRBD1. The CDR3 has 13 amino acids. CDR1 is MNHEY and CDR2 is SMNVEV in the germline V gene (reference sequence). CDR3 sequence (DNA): TGTGCCAGCAGTCCCTACTTAGGGACAGGCGTGATCTTC. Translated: CASSPYLGTGVIF.

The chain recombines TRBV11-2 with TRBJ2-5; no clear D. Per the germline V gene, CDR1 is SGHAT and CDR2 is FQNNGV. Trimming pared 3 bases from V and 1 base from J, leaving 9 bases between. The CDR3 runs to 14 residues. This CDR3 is CASSFYPSQETQYF. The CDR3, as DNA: TGTGCCAGCAGCTTTTATCCGTCCCAAGAGACCCAGTACTTC.

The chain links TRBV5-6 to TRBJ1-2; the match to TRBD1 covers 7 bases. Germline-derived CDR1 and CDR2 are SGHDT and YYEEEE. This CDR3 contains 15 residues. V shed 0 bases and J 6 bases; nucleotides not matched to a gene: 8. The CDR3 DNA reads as TGTGCCAGCAGCTTGGCCGCGACAGGGACCAATGGCTACACCTTC. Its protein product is CASSLAATGTNGYTF.

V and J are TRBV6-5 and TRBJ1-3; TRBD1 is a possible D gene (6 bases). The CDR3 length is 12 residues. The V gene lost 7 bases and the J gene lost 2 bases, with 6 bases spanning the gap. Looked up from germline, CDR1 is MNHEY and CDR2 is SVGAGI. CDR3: CASKGAGNTIYF. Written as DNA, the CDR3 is TGTGCCAGCAAGGGGGCTGGAAACACCATATATTTT.

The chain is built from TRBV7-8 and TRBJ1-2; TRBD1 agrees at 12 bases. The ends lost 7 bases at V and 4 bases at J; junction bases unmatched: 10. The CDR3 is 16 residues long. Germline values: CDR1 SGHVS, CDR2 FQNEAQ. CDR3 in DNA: TGTGCCAGCACAACCGGGACAGGGGGCTTTGGCTATGGCTACACCTTC. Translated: CASTTGTGGFGYGYTF.

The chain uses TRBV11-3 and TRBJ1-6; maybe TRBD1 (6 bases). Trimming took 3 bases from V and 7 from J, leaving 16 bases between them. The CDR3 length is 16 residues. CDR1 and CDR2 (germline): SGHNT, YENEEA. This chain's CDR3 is CASSFHPGQNNSPLHF. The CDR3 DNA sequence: TGTGCCAGCAGCTTTCACCCCGGACAGAACAATTCACCCCTCCACTTT. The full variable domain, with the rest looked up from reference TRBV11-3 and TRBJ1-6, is EAGVVQSPRYKIIEKKQPVAFWCNPISGHNTLYWYLQNLGQGPELLIRYENEEAVDDSQLPKDRFSAERLKGVDSTLKIQPAELGDSAVYLCASSFHPGQNNSPLHFGNGTRLTVT.

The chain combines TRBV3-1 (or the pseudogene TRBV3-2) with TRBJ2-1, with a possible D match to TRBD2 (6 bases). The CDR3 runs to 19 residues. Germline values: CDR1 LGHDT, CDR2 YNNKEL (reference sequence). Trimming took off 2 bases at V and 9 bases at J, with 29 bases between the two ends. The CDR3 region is CASSQPVRDLATLNSEQFF. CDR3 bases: TGTGCCAGCAGCCAACCCGTTCGAGATCTAGCGACCCTCAATTCTGAGCAGTTCTTC.

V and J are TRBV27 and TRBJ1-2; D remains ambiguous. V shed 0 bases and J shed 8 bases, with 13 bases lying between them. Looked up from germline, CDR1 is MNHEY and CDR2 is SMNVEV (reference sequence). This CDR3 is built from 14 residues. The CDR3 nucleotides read TGTGCCAGCAGTTTATCGGGAGGGCCTGGGGGCTACACCTTC. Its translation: CASSLSGGPGGYTF.

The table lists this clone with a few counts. CDR3 amino acids: CASSKRGKEEFF. The CDR3 DNA reads as TGTGCCAGCAGCAAAAGGGGGAAGGAGGAGTTCTTC. The J gene is TRBJ2-1, the V gene TRBV2, with D perhaps TRBD1 (6 bases). Per the germline V gene, CDR1 is SNHLY and CDR2 is FYNNEI. The CDR3 is 12 amino acids. V was cut by 6 bases and J by 14 bases, with 17 bases left in between.

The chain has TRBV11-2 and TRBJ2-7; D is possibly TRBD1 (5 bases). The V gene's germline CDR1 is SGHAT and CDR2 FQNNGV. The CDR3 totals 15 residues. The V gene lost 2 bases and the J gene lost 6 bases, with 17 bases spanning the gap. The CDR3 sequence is CASSLRAGPVGEQYF. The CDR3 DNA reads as TGTGCCAGCAGCTTAAGGGCAGGGCCGGTAGGCGAGCAGTACTTC.

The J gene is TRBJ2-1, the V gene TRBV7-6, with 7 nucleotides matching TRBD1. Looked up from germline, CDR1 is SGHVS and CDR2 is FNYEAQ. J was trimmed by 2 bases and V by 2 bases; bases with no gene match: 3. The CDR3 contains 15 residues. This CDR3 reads CASSLRDSTYNEQFF. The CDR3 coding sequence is TGTGCCAGCAGCTTAAGGGACAGTACCTACAATGAGCAGTTCTTC.

In nucleotides, the CDR3 is TGTGCCAGCAGCTTAGGAGTGATCAATGAGCAGTTCTTC. This gives the protein CASSLGVINEQFF. The rearrangement joins TRBV7-6 to TRBJ2-1; D ambiguous. Trimming removed 1 base from V and 6 bases from J, with 7 bases in between. Germline V lookup: CDR1 SGHVS, CDR2 FNYEAQ. CDR3 size: 13 residues.

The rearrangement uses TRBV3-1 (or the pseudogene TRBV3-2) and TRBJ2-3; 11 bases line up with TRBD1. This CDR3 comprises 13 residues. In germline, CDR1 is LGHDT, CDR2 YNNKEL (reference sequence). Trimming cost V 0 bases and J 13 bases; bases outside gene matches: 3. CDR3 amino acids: CASSQDRGQGEYF. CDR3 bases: TGTGCCAGCAGCCAAGATAGGGGACAGGGGGAGTATTTT.

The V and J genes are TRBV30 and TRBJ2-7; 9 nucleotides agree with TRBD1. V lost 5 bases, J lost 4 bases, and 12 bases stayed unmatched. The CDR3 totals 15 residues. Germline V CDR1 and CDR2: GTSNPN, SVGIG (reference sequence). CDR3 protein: CAWQTAGTGLYEQYF. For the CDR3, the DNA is TGTGCCTGGCAAACAGCCGGGACAGGGTTATACGAGCAGTACTTC.